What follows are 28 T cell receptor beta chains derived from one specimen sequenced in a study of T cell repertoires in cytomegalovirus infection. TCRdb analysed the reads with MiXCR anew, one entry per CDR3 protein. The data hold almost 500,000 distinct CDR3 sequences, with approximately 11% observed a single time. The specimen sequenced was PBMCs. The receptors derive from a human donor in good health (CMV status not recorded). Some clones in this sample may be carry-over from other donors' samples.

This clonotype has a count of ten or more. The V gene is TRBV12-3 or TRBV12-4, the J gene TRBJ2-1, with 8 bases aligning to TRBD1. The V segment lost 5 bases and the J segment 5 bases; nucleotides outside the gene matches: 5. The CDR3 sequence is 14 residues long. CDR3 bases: TGTGCCAGCAGTCCGGGACAGGCAAACAATGAGCAGTTCTTC. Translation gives CASSPGQANNEQFF.

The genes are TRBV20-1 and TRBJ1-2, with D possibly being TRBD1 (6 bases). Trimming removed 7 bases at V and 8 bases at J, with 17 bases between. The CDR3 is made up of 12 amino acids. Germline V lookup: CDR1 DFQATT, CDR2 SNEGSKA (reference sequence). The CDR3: CSGVENRDGYTF. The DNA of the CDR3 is TGCAGTGGCGTTGAGAACAGGGACGGCTACACCTTC.

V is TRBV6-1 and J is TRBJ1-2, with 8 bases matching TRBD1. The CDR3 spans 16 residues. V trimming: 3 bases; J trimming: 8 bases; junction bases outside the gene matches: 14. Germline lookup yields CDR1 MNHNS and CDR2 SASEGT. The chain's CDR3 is CASSDWTGSSGSGYTF. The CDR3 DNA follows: TGTGCCAGCAGTGACTGGACAGGGAGTTCCGGATCGGGCTACACCTTC.

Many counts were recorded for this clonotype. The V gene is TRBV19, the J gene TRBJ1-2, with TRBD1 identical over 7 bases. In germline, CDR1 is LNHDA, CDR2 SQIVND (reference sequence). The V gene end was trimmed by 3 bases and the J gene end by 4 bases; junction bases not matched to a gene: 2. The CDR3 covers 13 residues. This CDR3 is CASSMGQLYGYTF. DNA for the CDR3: TGTGCCAGTAGTATGGGACAGCTCTATGGCTACACCTTC.

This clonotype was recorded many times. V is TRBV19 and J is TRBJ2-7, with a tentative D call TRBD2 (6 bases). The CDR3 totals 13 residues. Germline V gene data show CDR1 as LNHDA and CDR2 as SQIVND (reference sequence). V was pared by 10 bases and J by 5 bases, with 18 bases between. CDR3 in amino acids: CATAGGSADEQYF. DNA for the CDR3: TGTGCCACTGCTGGGGGGAGTGCTGACGAGCAGTACTTC.

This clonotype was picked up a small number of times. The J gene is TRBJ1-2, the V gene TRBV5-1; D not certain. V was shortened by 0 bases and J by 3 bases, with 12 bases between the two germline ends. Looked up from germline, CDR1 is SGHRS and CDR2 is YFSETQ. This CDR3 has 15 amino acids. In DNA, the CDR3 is TGCGCCAGCAGCTTGGTAGCCGCGGCGGACTATGGCTACACCTTC. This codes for CASSLVAAADYGYTF.

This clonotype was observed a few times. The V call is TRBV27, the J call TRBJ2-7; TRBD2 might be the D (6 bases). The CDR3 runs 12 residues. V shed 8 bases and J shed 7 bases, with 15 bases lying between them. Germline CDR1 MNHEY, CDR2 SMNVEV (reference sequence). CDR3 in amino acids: CASRGGPGEQYF. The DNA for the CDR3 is TGTGCCAGCCGCGGAGGGCCGGGGGAGCAGTACTTC.

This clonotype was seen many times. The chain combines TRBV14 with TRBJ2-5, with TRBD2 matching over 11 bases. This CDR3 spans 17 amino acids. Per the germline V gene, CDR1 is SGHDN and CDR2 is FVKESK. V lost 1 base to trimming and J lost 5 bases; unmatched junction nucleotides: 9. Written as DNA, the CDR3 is TGTGCCAGCAGCCAAGTTGAGACTAGCGGGATTGTGGAGACCCAGTACTTC. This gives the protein CASSQVETSGIVETQYF.

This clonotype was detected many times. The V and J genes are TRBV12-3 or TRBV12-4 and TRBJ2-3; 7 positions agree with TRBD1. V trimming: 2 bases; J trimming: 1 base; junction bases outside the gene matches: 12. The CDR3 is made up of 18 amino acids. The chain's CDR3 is CASSLPHRGLRRTDTQYF. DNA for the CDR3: TGTGCCAGCAGTTTACCCCACAGGGGATTAAGGCGCACAGATACGCAGTATTTT.

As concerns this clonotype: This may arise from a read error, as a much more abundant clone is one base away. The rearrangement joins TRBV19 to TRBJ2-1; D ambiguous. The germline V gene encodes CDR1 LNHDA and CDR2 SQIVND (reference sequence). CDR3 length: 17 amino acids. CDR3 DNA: TGTGCCAGTAGTCCCGATCGTTTGTCTACAGTCTACAATGAGCAGTCCTTC. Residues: CASSPDRLSTVYNEQSF.

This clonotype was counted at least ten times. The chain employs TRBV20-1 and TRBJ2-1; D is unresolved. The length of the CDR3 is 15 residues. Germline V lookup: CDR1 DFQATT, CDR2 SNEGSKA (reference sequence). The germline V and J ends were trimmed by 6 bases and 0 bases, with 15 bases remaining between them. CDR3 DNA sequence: TGCAGTGCCCCTCGGACCCACAGCTCCTACAATGAGCAGTTCTTC. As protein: CSAPRTHSSYNEQFF.

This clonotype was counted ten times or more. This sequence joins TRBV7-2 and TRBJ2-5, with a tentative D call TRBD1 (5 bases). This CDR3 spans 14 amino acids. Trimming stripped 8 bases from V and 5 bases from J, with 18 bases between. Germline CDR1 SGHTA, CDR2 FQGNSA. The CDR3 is CASLSQGHRETQYF. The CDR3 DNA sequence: TGTGCCAGCTTATCCCAGGGCCACCGGGAGACCCAGTACTTC. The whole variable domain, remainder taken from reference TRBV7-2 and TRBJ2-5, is GAGVSQSPSNKVTEKGKDVELRCDPISGHTALYWYRQSLGQGLEFLIYFQGNSAPDKSGLPSDRFSAERTGGSVSTLTIQRTQQEDSAVYLCASLSQGHRETQYFGPGTRLLVL.

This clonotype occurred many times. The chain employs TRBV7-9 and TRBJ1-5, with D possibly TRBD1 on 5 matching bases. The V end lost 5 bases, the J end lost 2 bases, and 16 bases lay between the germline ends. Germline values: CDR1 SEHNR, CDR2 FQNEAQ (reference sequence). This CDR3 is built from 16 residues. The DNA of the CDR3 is TGTGCCAGCAGCCCCCCCCTGGGGCATGGCAATCAGCCCCAGCATTTT. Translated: CASSPPLGHGNQPQHF.

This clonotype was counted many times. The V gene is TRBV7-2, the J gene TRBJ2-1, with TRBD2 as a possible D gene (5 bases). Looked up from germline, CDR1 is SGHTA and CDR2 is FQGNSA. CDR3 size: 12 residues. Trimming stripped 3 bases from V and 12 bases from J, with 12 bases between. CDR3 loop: CASSFWAGGQFF. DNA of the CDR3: TGTGCCAGCAGCTTTTGGGCCGGAGGGCAGTTCTTC. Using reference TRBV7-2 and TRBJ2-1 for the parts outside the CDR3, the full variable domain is GAGVSQSPSNKVTEKGKDVELRCDPISGHTALYWYRQSLGQGLEFLIYFQGNSAPDKSGLPSDRFSAERTGGSVSTLTIQRTQQEDSAVYLCASSFWAGGQFFGPGTRLTVL.

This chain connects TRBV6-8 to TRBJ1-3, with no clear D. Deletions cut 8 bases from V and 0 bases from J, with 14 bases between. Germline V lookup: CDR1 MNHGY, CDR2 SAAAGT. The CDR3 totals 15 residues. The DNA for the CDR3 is TGTGCCAGCCACGCGCCGGGCCACTCTGGAAACACCATATATTTT. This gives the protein CASHAPGHSGNTIYF.

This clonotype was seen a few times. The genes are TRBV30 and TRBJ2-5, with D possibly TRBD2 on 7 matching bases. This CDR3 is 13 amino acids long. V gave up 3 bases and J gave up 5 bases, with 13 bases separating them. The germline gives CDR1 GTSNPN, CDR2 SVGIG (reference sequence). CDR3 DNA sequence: TGTGCCTGGAGAGGGAGGGGGTTGGAGACCCAGTACTTC. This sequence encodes CAWRGRGLETQYF.

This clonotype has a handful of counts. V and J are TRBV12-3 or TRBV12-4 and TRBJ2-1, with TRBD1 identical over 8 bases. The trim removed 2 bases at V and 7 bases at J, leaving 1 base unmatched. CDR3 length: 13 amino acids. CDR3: CASSLRQGNEQFF. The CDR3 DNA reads TGTGCCAGCAGTTTAAGACAGGGGAATGAGCAGTTCTTC.

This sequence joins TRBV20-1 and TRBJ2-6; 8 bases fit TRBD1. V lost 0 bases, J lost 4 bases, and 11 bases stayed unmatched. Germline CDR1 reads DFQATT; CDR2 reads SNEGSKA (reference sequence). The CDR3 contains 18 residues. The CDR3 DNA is TGCAGTGCTAGAGATCCGGCCAGGGGGCTGACGGGGGCCAACGTCCTGACTTTC. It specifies CSARDPARGLTGANVLTF.

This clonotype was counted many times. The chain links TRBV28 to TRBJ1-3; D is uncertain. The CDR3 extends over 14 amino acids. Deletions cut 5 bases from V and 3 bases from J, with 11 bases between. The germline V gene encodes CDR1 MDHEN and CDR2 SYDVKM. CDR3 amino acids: CASSHFGLGNTIYF. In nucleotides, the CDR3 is TGTGCCAGCAGTCATTTTGGGCTTGGAAACACCATATATTTT.

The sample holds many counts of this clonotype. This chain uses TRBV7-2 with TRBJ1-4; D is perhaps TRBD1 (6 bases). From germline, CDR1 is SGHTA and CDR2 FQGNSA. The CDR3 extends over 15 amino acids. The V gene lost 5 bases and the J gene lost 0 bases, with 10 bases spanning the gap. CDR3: CASSPHRATNEKLFF. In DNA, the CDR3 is TGTGCCAGCAGCCCACACAGGGCAACTAATGAAAAACTGTTTTTT.

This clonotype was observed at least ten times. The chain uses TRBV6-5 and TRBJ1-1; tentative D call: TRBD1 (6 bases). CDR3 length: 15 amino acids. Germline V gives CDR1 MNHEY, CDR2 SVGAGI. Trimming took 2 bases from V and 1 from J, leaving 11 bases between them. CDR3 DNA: TGTGCCAGCAGTTACGGGGGGGCGACGAACACTGAAGCTTTCTTT. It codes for CASSYGGATNTEAFF.

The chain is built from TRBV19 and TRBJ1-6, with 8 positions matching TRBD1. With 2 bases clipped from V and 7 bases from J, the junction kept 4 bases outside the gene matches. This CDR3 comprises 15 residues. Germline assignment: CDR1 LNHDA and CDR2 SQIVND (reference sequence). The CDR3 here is CASSIRQGANSPLHF. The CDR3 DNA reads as TGTGCCAGTAGTATACGGCAGGGGGCGAATTCACCCCTCCACTTT.

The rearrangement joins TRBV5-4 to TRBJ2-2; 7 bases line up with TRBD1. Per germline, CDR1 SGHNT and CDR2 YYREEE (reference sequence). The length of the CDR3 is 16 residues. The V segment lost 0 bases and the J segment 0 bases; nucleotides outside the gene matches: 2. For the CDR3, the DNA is TGTGCCAGCAGCTTGGGACAGGGAACGAACACCGGGGAGCTGTTTTTT. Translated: CASSLGQGTNTGELFF.

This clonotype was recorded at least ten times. CDR3 bases: TGTGCCAGTAGTCCAGGGGGACAGCAGGGCGGTCAGCCCCAGCATTTT. This encodes CASSPGGQQGGQPQHF. V and J are TRBV19 and TRBJ1-5, with TRBD1 identical over 7 bases. V shed 5 bases and J 6 bases; nucleotides not matched to a gene: 13. The CDR3 is 16 amino acids. Germline values: CDR1 LNHDA, CDR2 SQIVND (reference sequence).

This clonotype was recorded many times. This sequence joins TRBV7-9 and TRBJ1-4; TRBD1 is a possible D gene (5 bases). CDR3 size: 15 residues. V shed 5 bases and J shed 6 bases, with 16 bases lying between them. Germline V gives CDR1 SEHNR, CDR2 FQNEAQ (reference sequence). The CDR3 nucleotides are TGTGCCAGCAGCCCAGGGACTGTGGGAGATGAAAAACTGTTTTTT. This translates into CASSPGTVGDEKLFF. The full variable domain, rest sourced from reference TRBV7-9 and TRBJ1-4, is DTGVSQNPRHKITKRGQNVTFRCDPISEHNRLYWYRQTLGQGPEFLTYFQNEAQLEKSRLLSDRFSAERPKGSFSTLEIQRTEQGDSAMYLCASSPGTVGDEKLFFGSGTQLSVL.

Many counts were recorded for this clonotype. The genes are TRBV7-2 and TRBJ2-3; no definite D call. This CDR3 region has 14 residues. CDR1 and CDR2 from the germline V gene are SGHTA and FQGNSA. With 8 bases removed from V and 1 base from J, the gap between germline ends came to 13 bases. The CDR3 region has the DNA TGTGCCAGCGCGTTTGGGATAGGCACAGATACGCAGTATTTT. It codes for CASAFGIGTDTQYF.

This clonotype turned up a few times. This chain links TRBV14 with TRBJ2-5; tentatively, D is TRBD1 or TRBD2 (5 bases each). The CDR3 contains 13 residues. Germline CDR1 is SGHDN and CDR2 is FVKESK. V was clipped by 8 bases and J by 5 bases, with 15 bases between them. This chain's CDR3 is CASGRASRETQYF. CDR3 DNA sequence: TGTGCCAGCGGCAGGGCTAGCCGGGAGACCCAGTACTTC.

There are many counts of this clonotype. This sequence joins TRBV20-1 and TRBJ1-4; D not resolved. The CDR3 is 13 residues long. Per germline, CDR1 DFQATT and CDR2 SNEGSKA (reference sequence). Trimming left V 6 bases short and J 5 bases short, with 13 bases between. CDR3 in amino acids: CSAPGRPNEKLFF. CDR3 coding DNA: TGCAGTGCCCCCGGCAGGCCGAATGAAAAACTGTTTTTT.